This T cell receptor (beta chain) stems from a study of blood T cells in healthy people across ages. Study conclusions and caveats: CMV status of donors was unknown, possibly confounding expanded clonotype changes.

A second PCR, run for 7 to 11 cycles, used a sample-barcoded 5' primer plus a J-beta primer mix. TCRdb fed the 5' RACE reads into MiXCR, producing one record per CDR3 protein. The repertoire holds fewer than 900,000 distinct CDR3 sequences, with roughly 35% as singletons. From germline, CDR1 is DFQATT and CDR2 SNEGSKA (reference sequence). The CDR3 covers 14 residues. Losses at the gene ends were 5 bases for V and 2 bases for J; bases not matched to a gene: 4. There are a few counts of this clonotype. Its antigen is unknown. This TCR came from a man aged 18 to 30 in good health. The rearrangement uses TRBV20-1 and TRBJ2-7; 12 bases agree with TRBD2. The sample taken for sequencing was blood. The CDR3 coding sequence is TGCAGTGCTCCCCGGACTAGCGGGGCCTACGAGCAGTACTTC. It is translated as CSAPRTSGAYEQYF.